This TCR beta chain originates from a study of T cells in Graves' hyperthyroidism and ophthalmopathy (dated 2019 in TCRdb). Concerning the study at large: Peripheral blood samples were taken at initial diagnosis, before any treatment was given. To identify TCR V-J signatures that set the groups apart, the researchers used a discovery cohort of 100 or so patients, made up of 40 to 45 with Graves' ophthalmopathy and 57 with stable Graves' hyperthyroidism. Whether ophthalmopathy could be predicted prospectively was tested in an independent validation cohort made up of under 20 hyperthyroidism patients plus 17 patients who later progressed to ophthalmopathy. The approximately 100 discovery patients were divided at random into training and test sets in a 7:3 ratio. The study also compared thyroid tissue and blood T-cell repertoires from roughly six Graves' hyperthyroidism patients. Following sampling, methimazole starting at 30 mg daily was given to hyperthyroidism patients, and high-dose intravenous methylprednisolone was given to ophthalmopathy patients. The paper reports TCR Vbeta CDR3 sequencing of about 140 peripheral blood samples: approximately 43 ophthalmopathy, fewer than 80 hyperthyroidism and 17 progressor patients.

Study-level results and caveats: Most expanded thyroid clonotypes (frequency above 0.001) were also detected in blood, suggesting blood repertoires may reflect thyroid immune responses. No statistical method was used to fix the sample size in advance, and group allocation was not hidden from the investigators. Ophthalmopathy was separated from stable hyperthyroidism by a 13 V-J signature model, with about 86% sensitivity and approximately 84% specificity obtained in cross-validation and 80%/75% obtained in testing. In validation, the model predicted progression to ophthalmopathy a median of roughly 6.2 months before onset, with approximately 71% sensitivity and about 72% specificity.

From its cysteine to its phenylalanine, the CDR3 spans 16 amino acids. The sequence is cut down to CDR3 DNA, 48 bases in frame from base 1. Via the germline V gene, CDR1 is KGHSH and CDR2 LQKENI. V and J lose 0 bases and 0 bases, and a span of 9 bases separates them. The hyperthyroidism patients were between 18 and 65 years old and newly diagnosed, with a disease duration of less than 2 months. Exclusion was applied to patients with uncontrolled infections, other autoimmune diseases, pregnancy or lactation. Diagnoses were established on the basis of clinical symptoms, serum thyroxine and TRAb, thyroid ultrasound, and orbital computed tomography. Blood from progressor patients was drawn when they were first diagnosed with hyperthyroidism, before any ophthalmopathy symptoms appeared. PBMCs were isolated from 7.5 to 10 ml of fresh peripheral blood by Ficoll-Paque density gradient centrifugation. Progressor patients were first diagnosed with Graves' hyperthyroidism and then developed ophthalmopathy during follow-up. Total RNA was extracted using Trizol reagent, and RNA quality was assessed on an Agilent 2100 Bioanalyzer.

The TCR beta CDR3 regions were amplified from the RNA transcripts. A first-round RT-PCR of the TCR CDR3 used the HTBI primer set with the Qiagen OneStep RT-PCR kit. A second multiplex PCR round built the libraries, followed by size selection and purification. Paired-end sequencing of the libraries was performed with 100 bp reads on an Illumina HiSeq2000. The paper's data handling went like this. SOAPnuke was used to process the raw data, removing reads that contained adapters or uncalled bases, had a mean Phred below 15, or lacked an exact match to the constant primer or identifier. COPE v1.2.5 was used to merge high-quality paired reads, and clonotypes were defined as unique nucleotide sequences. MiTCR v1.1 was used to align clonotypes to the IMGT TRBV, TRBD and TRBJ reference segments. The analysis was restricted to V-J combinations with a frequency above 0.0001, which together covered about 99% of the repertoires. The TCS score was defined as F50 (clonal expansion) divided by E x V (chaos), with BLOSUM62-based TCRdist calculated between CDR3 peptides within each V-J. Welch's t-statistics and random forest reduced around 520 V-J features to roughly 13, which were used in a naive Bayes classifier (R e1071). TCRdb ran its own pipeline on the public reads, namely fastp trimming at Q25 and MiXCR clone calling, and kept in-frame beta chains. Each CDR3 protein appears once, grouped with its most common genes and DNA. TCRdb's processing, not the authors' own work, is the source of the V and J calls. For this sample the table gives some 400,000 distinct CDR3 sequences, of which roughly 12% were detected only once. The ten biggest clones cover more than 20% of the sample.

The sample holds many counts of this clonotype. What this receptor recognizes is not known. Nothing much larger sits one base from this clone, and base qualities are not available. This sequence was found in a man younger than 45 with Graves' hyperthyroidism that later progressed to Graves' ophthalmopathy. The chain is made from TRBV18 and TRBJ1-3; TRBD1 is a possible D gene, resting on 6 matching bases. The sample comprised blood. CDR3 protein: CASSPPGDNSGNTIYF. The nucleotide sequence is given as TGTGCCAGCTCACCACCGGGGGACAACTCTGGAAACACCATATATTTT.